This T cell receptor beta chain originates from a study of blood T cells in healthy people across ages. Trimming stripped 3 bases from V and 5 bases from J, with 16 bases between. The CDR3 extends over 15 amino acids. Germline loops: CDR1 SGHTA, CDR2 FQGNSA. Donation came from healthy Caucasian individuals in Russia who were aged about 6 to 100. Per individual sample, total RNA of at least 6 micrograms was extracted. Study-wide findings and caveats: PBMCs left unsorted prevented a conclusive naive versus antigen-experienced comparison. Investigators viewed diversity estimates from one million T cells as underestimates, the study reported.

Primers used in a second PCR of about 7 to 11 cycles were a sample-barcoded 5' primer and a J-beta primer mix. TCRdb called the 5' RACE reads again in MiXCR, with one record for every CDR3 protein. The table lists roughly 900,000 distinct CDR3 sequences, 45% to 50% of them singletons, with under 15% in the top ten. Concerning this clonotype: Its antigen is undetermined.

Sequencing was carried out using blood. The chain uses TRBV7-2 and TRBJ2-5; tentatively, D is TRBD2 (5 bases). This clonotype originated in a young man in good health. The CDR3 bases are TGTGCCAGCAGCTTCCTGACGGCCACGGGGGAGACCCAGTACTTC. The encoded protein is CASSFLTATGETQYF.